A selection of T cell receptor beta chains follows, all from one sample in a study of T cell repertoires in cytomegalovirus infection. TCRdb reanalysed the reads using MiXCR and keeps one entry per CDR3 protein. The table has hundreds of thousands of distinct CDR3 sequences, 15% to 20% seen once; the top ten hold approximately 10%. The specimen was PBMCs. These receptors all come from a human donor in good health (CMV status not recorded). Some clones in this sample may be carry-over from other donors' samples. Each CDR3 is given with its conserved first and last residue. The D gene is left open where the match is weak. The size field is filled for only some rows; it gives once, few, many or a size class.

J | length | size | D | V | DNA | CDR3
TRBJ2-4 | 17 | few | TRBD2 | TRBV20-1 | TGCAGTGCTAGAGATCAGTCTAGCGGGACTGGCAAAAACATTCAGTACTTC | CSARDQSSGTGKNIQYF
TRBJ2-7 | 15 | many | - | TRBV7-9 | TGTGCCAGCAGCACTCGGGATCTGGCATCCTACGAGCAGTACTTC | CASSTRDLASYEQYF
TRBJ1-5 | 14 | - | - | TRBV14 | TGTGCCAGCACTTTCAGGGGAGGCGGTCAGCCCCAGCATTTT | CASTFRGGGQPQHF
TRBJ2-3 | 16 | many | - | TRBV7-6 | TGTGCCAGCAGCCCCGGCTCCTTAAGTATGACAGATACGCAGTATTTT | CASSPGSLSMTDTQYF
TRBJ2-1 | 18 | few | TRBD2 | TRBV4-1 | TGCGCCAGCAGCCAAGATTTGGCGGGGGCGGGGGGGGCAGGTGAGCAGTTCTTC | CASSQDLAGAGGAGEQFF
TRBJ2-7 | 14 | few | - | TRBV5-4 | TGTGCCAGCAGCGGCGGAGGTGAAGGCTACGAGCAGTACTTC | CASSGGGEGYEQYF
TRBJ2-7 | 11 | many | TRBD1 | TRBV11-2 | TGTGCCAGCAGCATACGGGACAGGGAGTACTTC | CASSIRDREYF
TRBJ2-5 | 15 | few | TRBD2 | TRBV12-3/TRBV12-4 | TGTGCCAGCAGTTTAGCGGGAGGGCCTGTAGAGACCCAGTACTTC | CASSLAGGPVETQYF
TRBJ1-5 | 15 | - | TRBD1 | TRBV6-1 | TGTGCCAGCAGTGAAGGGACAGGGGTATACCAGCCCCAGCATTTT | CASSEGTGVYQPQHF
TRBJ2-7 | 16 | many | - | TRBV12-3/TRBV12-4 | TGTGCCAGCAGCCCAACAGGGACAAGTCTTTCTTACGAGCAGTACTTC | CASSPTGTSLSYEQYF
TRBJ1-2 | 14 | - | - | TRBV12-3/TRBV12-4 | TGTGCCAGCAGTTTGTTATCGGGGCGCGGAGGCTACACCTTC | CASSLLSGRGGYTF
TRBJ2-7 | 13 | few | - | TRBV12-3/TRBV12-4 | TGTGCCAGCAGTTTACAGGTTGTCTACGAGCAGTACTTC | CASSLQVVYEQYF
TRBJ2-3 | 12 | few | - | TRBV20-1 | TGCAGTGCCCCGGTGTACACAGATACGCAGTATTTT | CSAPVYTDTQYF
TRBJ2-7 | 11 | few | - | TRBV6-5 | TGTGCCAGCAGGGACGGGGGGCAGCAGTACTTC | CASRDGGQQYF
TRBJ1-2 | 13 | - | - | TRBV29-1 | TGCAGCGTTGAAATACGAGGAGGGGATCCCTACACCTTC | CSVEIRGGDPYTF
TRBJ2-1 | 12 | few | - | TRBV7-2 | TGTGCCAGCAGCTTATTCATTGCTGAGCAGTTCTTC | CASSLFIAEQFF
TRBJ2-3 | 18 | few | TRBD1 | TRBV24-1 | TGTGCCACCAGTGATCGGTCAACAGGGGGGACGAGCACAGATACGCAGTATTTT | CATSDRSTGGTSTDTQYF
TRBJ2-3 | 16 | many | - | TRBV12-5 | TGTGCTAGTGGTTTGATCCAGGGACGCCGCACAGATACGCAGTATTTT | CASGLIQGRRTDTQYF
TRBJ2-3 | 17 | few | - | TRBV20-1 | TGCAGTGCCTACCGACGGGCGGGCGTTACTAGCACAGATACGCAGTATTTT | CSAYRRAGVTSTDTQYF
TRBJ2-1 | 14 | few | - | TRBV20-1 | TGCAGTGGCGCACGGGAGTCGGCCTACAATGAGCAGTTCTTC | CSGARESAYNEQFF
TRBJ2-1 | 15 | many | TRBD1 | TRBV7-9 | TGTGCCAGCGACCGGACAGGGAGGATGGAGGATGAGCAGTTCTTC | CASDRTGRMEDEQFF
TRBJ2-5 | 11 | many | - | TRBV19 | TGTGCCAGTAGTGTCCAAGAGACCCAGTACTTC | CASSVQETQYF
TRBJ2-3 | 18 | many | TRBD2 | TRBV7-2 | TGTGCCAGCAGCACCAACCTAGGGACTAGCCAACCGACATATACGCAGTATTTT | CASSTNLGTSQPTYTQYF
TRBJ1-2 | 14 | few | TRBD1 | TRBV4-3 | TGCGCCAGCAGCCCGGGACAGGGGGACTATGGCTACACCTTC | CASSPGQGDYGYTF
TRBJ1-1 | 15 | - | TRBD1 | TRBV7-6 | TGTGCCAGCAGCCTTACGCGGGACAGCAACACTGAAGCTTTCTTT | CASSLTRDSNTEAFF
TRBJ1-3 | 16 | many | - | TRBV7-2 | TGTGCCAGCAGCTTATTCGATCTTAGCTCTGGAAACACCATATATTTT | CASSLFDLSSGNTIYF
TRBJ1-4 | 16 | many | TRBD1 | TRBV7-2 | TGTGCCAGCAGCGCATCGCCGGGACAGATAAATGAAAAACTGTTTTTT | CASSASPGQINEKLFF
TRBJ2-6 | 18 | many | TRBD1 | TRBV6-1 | TGTGCCAGCAGTCCTTCGGGACAGTGGATCTCTGGGGCCAACGTCCTGACTTTC | CASSPSGQWISGANVLTF
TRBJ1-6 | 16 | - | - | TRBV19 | TGTGCCAGTAGTTACCCGGGAAAGGCAATTCGTTCACCCCTCCACTTT | CASSYPGKAIRSPLHF
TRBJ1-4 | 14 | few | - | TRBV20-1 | TGCAGTGCTAGAGACCCGACACGGGGTGAAAAACTGTTTTTT | CSARDPTRGEKLFF
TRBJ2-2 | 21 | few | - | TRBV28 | TGTGCCAGCAGTCCACTGACAGGGAAAGCCCAAAGGGGGGCGAACACCGGGGAGCTGTTTTTT | CASSPLTGKAQRGANTGELFF
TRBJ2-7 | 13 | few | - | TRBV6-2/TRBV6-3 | TGTGCCAGCCGACAGTCAGTCCCCTACGAGCAGTACTTC | CASRQSVPYEQYF
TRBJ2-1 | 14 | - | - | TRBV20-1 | TGCAGTGCTGGAATTGGGAGTTCCTACAATGAGCAGTTCTTC | CSAGIGSSYNEQFF
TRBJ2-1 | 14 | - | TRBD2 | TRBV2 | TGTGCCAGCAGGCCGGGGACTAGCGGCACTGAGCAGTTCTTC | CASRPGTSGTEQFF
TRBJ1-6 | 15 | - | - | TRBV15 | TGTGCCACCAGCAGAGATACACAGGGTGGCTCACCCCTCCACTTT | CATSRDTQGGSPLHF
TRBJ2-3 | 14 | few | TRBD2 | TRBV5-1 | TGCGCCAGCAGACTAGCGGCTAGCACAGATACGCAGTATTTT | CASRLAASTDTQYF
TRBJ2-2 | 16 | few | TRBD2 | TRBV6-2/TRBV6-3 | TGTGCCAGCAGTTTACCGGGACTAGCAAACACCGGGGAGCTGTTTTTT | CASSLPGLANTGELFF
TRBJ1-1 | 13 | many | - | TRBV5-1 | TGCGCCAGCAGCTTGAACGAACACACTGAAGCTTTCTTT | CASSLNEHTEAFF
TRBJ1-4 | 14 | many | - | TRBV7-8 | TGTGCCAGCAGCACCCGGTTTTTTAATGAAAAACTGTTTTTT | CASSTRFFNEKLFF
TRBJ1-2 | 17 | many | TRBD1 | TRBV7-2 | TGTGCCAGCAGCTTCCGGGGGACAGGGGGCTTTGGCTATGGCTACACCTTC | CASSFRGTGGFGYGYTF
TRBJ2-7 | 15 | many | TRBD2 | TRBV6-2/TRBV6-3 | TGTGCCAGCAGTTACGGACTAGCGGGAGTCTACGAGCAGTACTTC | CASSYGLAGVYEQYF
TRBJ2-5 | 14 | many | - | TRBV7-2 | TGTGCCAGCAGCTTTGGTCCTTTAGGAGAGACCCAGTACTTC | CASSFGPLGETQYF
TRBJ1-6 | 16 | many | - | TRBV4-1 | TGCGCCAGCAGCCAAGAAGGAGGGGTTCGCAATTCACCCCTCCACTTT | CASSQEGGVRNSPLHF
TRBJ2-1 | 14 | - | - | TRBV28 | TGTGCCAGCAGCTACCTAGGCGCCTACAATGAGCAGTTCTTC | CASSYLGAYNEQFF
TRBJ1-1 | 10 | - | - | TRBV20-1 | TGCAGTGCTTTCATAGCTGAAGCTTTCTTT | CSAFIAEAFF
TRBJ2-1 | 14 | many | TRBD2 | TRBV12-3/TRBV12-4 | TGTGCCAGCAGTGCCGCCGGGACTAGAGTTGAGCAGTTCTTC | CASSAAGTRVEQFF
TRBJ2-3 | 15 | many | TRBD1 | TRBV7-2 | TGTGCCAGCAGCCCCGAGGGGGCTAGCACAGATACGCAGTATTTT | CASSPEGASTDTQYF
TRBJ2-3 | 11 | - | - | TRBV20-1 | TGCAGTTCCAAGTGGGGCGATACGCAGTATTTT | CSSKWGDTQYF
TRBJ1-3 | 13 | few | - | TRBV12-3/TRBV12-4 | TGTGCCAGCAGCCCACGCCCAGGAAACACCATATATTTT | CASSPRPGNTIYF
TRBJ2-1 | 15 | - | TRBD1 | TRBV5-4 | TGTGCCAGCAGCCACCGGGACAGGGCCGACAATGAGCAGTTCTTC | CASSHRDRADNEQFF
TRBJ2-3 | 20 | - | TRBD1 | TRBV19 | TGTGCCAGTAGCAACGGACAGGGCTGGGGAGCTACCTATTCGGGAGATACGCAGAATTTT | CASSNGQGWGATYSGDTQNF
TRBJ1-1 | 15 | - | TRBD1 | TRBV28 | TGTGCCAGCAGTACACCCCGGGACACAGGGGGGGAAGCTTTCTTT | CASSTPRDTGGEAFF